The clone carrying this T cell receptor (beta chain) showed up just a few times. Its target is not known. Germline-derived CDR1 and CDR2 are DFQATT and SNEGSKA (reference sequence). Trimming pared 5 bases from V and 4 bases from J, leaving 14 bases between. The CDR3 contains 13 residues. Points from the study as a whole: In terms of TCR gene usage, tumor memory CD4+ T cells clustered together with blood and lymph node memory CD4+ cells, as well as with lymph node naive CD4+ cells. Larger-cohort validation covered only one TCR beta V-J rearrangement. Greatest tumor Treg TCR overlap was with tumor naive CD4+ cells.

Tregs were sorted as CD4+CD25+CD127-/low cells. Full-length variable regions came from constant-region reverse primers plus semi-nested Nested Universal Primer A PCR. TCRdb passed the 5' RACE reads through MiXCR, listing each CDR3 protein once. This sample has over 45,000 distinct CDR3 sequences; approximately 26% occur once, and the top ten carry 2.2%. This receptor was taken from a female donor with breast cancer. The rearrangement uses TRBV20-1 and TRBJ1-2, with D unresolved. The sample was tumor-infiltrating Tregs sorted from the breast tumor. The CDR3 sequence is CSASTETSYGYTF. The CDR3 bases are TGCAGTGCTTCAACCGAAACGTCCTATGGCTACACCTTC.